This is a list of T cell receptor beta chains from one sample in a study of blood T cell repertoires in COVID-19. Sequenced by immunoSEQ multiplex PCR; TCRdb stores in-frame clones only, minus some. The sample carries under 250,000 clones, about 80% recorded once. Sequenced material: peripheral blood. All receptors come from a woman younger than 45 who had recovered from COVID-19. The CDR3 runs from the conserved cysteine through the conserved F or W. A D gene is named only where the DNA matches it firmly. For some rows the clone size is stated as once, few or many, or as a class when expanded; others skip it.

clone size,J gene,D gene,V gene,CDR3 DNA,CDR3 protein
once,TRBJ1-4,.,TRBV9,TGTGCCAGCAGCGTAGAAGCGCACGCTGAAAAACTGTTTTTT,CASSVEAHAEKLFF
.,TRBJ2-2,.,TRBV5-1,TGCGCCAGCAGCTTGGTTCTAGTTAACACCGGGGAGCTGTTTTTT,CASSLVLVNTGELFF
.,TRBJ2-1,.,TRBV16,TGTGCCAGCAGCCAAATCGGGAGTGGTGAGCAGTTCTTC,CASSQIGSGEQFF
.,TRBJ2-3,TRBD2,TRBV10-3,TGTGCCATCAGGGGGACTAGTTCGAATACGCAGTATTTT,CAIRGTSSNTQYF
.,TRBJ2-7,TRBD1,TRBV5-5,TGTGCCAGCAGCCCCCGGGACAGATCTACCTACGAGCAGTACTTC,CASSPRDRSTYEQYF
once,TRBJ2-7,.,TRBV27,TGTGCCAGCAGTTTGGGGACTTCCTACGAGCAGTACTTC,CASSLGTSYEQYF
.,TRBJ2-3,TRBD2,TRBV3-1/TRBV3-2,TGTGCCAGCAGCTCCCTAATTGGAGCGGGATTCGCAGATACGCAGTATTTT,CASSSLIGAGFADTQYF
.,TRBJ2-3,.,TRBV5-5,TGTGCCAGCAGCTTGGCCAGTTCTAGCACAGATACGCAGTATTTT,CASSLASSSTDTQYF
.,TRBJ2-7,.,TRBV6-5,TGTGCCAGCAGTTACGGCTCGGGAGCGACCTCCTACGAGCAGTACTTC,CASSYGSGATSYEQYF
.,TRBJ2-2,TRBD1,TRBV12-3/TRBV12-4,TGTGCCAGCAGTCGACAGGGGACCGGGGAGCTGTTTTTT,CASSRQGTGELFF
.,TRBJ2-3,.,TRBV2,TGTGCCAGCAGGGAACCTCGGCGACTGGGCACAGATACGCAGTATTTT,CASREPRRLGTDTQYF
once,TRBJ1-4,.,TRBV19,TGTGCCAGTAACGGTGAAAAACTGTTTTTT,CASNGEKLFF
.,TRBJ2-1,TRBD2,TRBV7-3,TGTGCCAGCAGCTTATACGGGGGGAGCGGGAGGGCAGATGAGCAGTTCTTC,CASSLYGGSGRADEQFF
few,TRBJ2-2,.,TRBV7-3,TGTGCCAGCAGCACCTACTTGAACACCGGGGAGCTGTTTTTT,CASSTYLNTGELFF
.,TRBJ1-1,TRBD1,TRBV18,TGTGCCAGCTCACCTATCACGCCGGGACAGGGGGCAATGGGACGAGCTTTCTTT,CASSPITPGQGAMGRAFF
once,TRBJ2-3,TRBD2,TRBV28,TGTGCCAGCAAGCTAGCGGACTACACAGATACGCAGTATTTT,CASKLADYTDTQYF
.,TRBJ2-1,.,TRBV6-5,TGTGCCAGCAGTACTCTCGGGAGCCGCAATGAGCAGTTCTTC,CASSTLGSRNEQFF
.,TRBJ1-1,TRBD1,TRBV6-1,TGTGCCAGCAGAGAACTAGATTACAGGGGGGCCACTGAAGCTTTCTTT,CASRELDYRGATEAFF
.,TRBJ2-2,.,TRBV19,TGTGCCAGTAGAATGGAGGGTAGCACCGGGGAGCTGTTTTTT,CASRMEGSTGELFF
.,TRBJ2-7,TRBD2,TRBV5-6,TGTGCCAGCATCCTCCTTAGCGGGAGCTCCTACGAGCAGTACTTC,CASILLSGSSYEQYF
.,TRBJ2-7,TRBD1,TRBV10-3,TGTGCCATTACCGGGACAGGGGAAAACGAGCAGTACTTC,CAITGTGENEQYF
.,TRBJ2-3,.,TRBV11-2,TGTGCCACCGAGGGGGTAGCGTTCACAGATACGCAGTATTTT,CATEGVAFTDTQYF
.,TRBJ2-3,.,TRBV24-1,TGTGCCACCAGTGATTACACCCGGGGTGGGCGCACAGATACGCAGTATTTT,CATSDYTRGGRTDTQYF
.,TRBJ1-2,.,TRBV6-5,TGTGCCAGCAGTTACCGAACATCCGGGGGAGGCTACACCTTC,CASSYRTSGGGYTF